The 17 T cell receptor beta chains presented below share a single source sample, sequenced in a study of PD-L1 blockade in urothelial cancer. Sequenced by immunoSEQ multiplex PCR; TCRdb stores in-frame clones only, minus some. The data show tens of thousands of clones, approximately 89% seen once. Time point in this sample: peripheral blood 6 weeks after treatment start. Sequencing was performed on PBMCs, taken around atezolizumab (anti-PD-L1) treatment. The origin of the receptors is a woman aged 80 or over with urothelial cancer.

Points on this clone: The same CDR3 arises from other DNA sequences in this sample as well. The rearrangement links TRBV5-6 to TRBJ2-5; 7 positions agree with TRBD2. The CDR3 contains 15 residues. The germline CDR1 and CDR2 sequences are SGHDT and YYEEEE. V shed 0 bases and J 1 base; nucleotides not matched to a gene: 3. The CDR3 nucleotides read TGTGCCAGCAGCTTGGGACTAGCCGGCCAAGAGACCCAGTACTTC. It yields the protein CASSLGLAGQETQYF.

CDR3 protein: CASSFGQGAGNTIYF. The CDR3 coding sequence is TGTGCCAGCAGTTTCGGACAGGGGGCTGGAAACACCATATATTTT. The chain joins TRBV6-5 to TRBJ1-3; 10 bases match TRBD1. The CDR3 totals 15 residues. V lost 4 bases, J lost 2 bases, and 2 bases stayed unmatched. Germline CDR1 is MNHEY and CDR2 is SVGAGI.

The rearrangement joins TRBV7-2 to TRBJ1-5; 11 nucleotides align to TRBD1. V was clipped by 5 bases and J by 5 bases; unmatched bases: 2. Germline CDR1 is SGHTA and CDR2 is FQGNSA. This CDR3 spans 14 amino acids. The CDR3 protein is CASSRGQGDQPQHF. The CDR3 DNA is TGTGCCAGCAGCCGGGGACAGGGGGATCAGCCCCAGCATTTT.

The J gene is TRBJ1-1, the V gene TRBV6-1; D uncertain. V lost 7 bases, J lost 8 bases, and 8 bases lay in between. CDR1 is MNHNS, CDR2 SASEGT, per germline. The CDR3 contains 10 residues. The CDR3 reads CASTKREAFF. The CDR3 DNA follows: TGTGCCAGCACCAAGCGAGAAGCTTTCTTT.

The rearrangement links TRBV19 to TRBJ2-1, with 9 bases fitting TRBD2. The trim removed 0 bases at V and 4 bases at J, leaving 10 bases unmatched. CDR3 length: 18 residues. The germline gives CDR1 LNHDA, CDR2 SQIVND (reference sequence). This chain's CDR3 is CASSIDGGTSSTYNEQFF. The CDR3 nucleotides are TGTGCCAGTAGTATAGACGGCGGGACTAGCTCAACATACAATGAGCAGTTCTTC. Complete variable domain (other parts from reference TRBV19 and TRBJ2-1): DGGITQSPKYLFRKEGQNVTLSCEQNLNHDAMYWYRQDPGQGLRLIYYSQIVNDFQKGDIAEGYSVSREKKESFPLTVTSAQKNPTAFYLCASSIDGGTSSTYNEQFFGPGTRLTVL.

V gene TRBV28 combines with J gene TRBJ2-1; 13 positions match TRBD2. V lost 5 bases to trimming and J lost 9 bases; unmatched junction nucleotides: 16. Germline CDR1 reads MDHEN; CDR2 reads SYDVKM. This CDR3 is built from 18 residues. The CDR3 loop reads CASSPPSGLAGVLVEQFF. Here the CDR3 DNA reads TGTGCCAGCAGTCCCCCCTCCGGACTAGCGGGAGTCCTGGTTGAGCAGTTCTTC.

The chain couples TRBV10-3 to TRBJ2-2; D might be TRBD2 (5 bases). CDR3 length: 14 residues. CDR1 ENHRY and CDR2 SYGVKD come from the germline V gene. The germline V and J ends were trimmed by 7 bases and 6 bases, with 15 bases remaining between them. CDR3 amino acids: CAINPLGLAGELFF. The CDR3 DNA reads as TGTGCCATCAACCCACTAGGTCTCGCCGGGGAGCTGTTTTTT.

The chain couples TRBV30 to TRBJ1-3, with TRBD1 matching over 7 bases. CDR1 and CDR2 from the germline V gene are GTSNPN and SVGIG (reference sequence). V dropped 0 bases and J dropped 8; count of bases not matched to a gene: 1. The CDR3 loop spans 12 amino acids. CDR3 DNA sequence: TGTGCCTGGAGTGTCCAGGGGGACACCATATATTTT. It translates to CAWSVQGDTIYF. The entire variable domain, with the rest obtained from reference TRBV30 and TRBJ1-3, is as follows: SQTIHQWPATLVQPVGSPLSLECTVEGTSNPNLYWYRQAAGRGLQLLFYSVGIGQISSEVPQNLSASRPQDRQFILSSKKLLLSDSGFYLCAWSVQGDTIYFGEGSWLTVV.

This chain uses TRBV19 with TRBJ2-4; 10 bases fit TRBD1. This CDR3 has 16 residues. CDR1 and CDR2 from the germline V gene are LNHDA and SQIVND (reference sequence). V shed 3 bases, J shed 5 bases, and the junction held 7 bases outside the gene matches. The CDR3 sequence is CASSIKGQGLQNIQYF. The CDR3 DNA reads as TGTGCCAGTAGTATTAAGGGACAGGGGCTTCAAAACATTCAGTACTTC.

This chain uses TRBV19 with TRBJ2-7, with 15 nucleotides matching TRBD2. The germline gives CDR1 LNHDA, CDR2 SQIVND (reference sequence). The trim removed 1 base at V and 6 bases at J, leaving 7 bases unmatched. This CDR3 spans 17 amino acids. CDR3 in DNA: TGTGCCAGTAGTATAGCAAAGGGACTAGCGGGAGGACTCGAGCAGTACTTC. As protein: CASSIAKGLAGGLEQYF.

This chain connects TRBV7-3 to TRBJ2-1, with unresolved D. The CDR3 contains 13 residues. The V end lost 5 bases, the J end lost 7 bases, and 12 bases lay between the germline ends. Per the germline V gene, CDR1 is SGHTA and CDR2 is FQGTGA. The CDR3 protein is CASSTPGLNEQFF. CDR3 coding DNA: TGTGCCAGCAGCACTCCAGGCTTGAATGAGCAGTTCTTC.

The chain has TRBV9 and TRBJ1-1; TRBD1 agrees at 11 bases. CDR3 length equals 18 residues. The germline CDR1 and CDR2 sequences are SGDLS and YYNGEE. Trimming removed 0 bases from V and 1 base from J; junction bases left unmatched: 8. This CDR3 reads CASSVEPGQGGTNTEAFF. CDR3 DNA sequence: TGTGCCAGCAGCGTAGAACCGGGACAGGGGGGTACGAACACTGAAGCTTTCTTT. The variable domain in full, with the rest retrieved from reference TRBV9 and TRBJ1-1, is DSGVTQTPKHLITATGQRVTLRCSPRSGDLSVYWYQQSLDQGLQFLIQYYNGEERAKGNILERFSAQQFPDLHSELNLSSLELGDSALYFCASSVEPGQGGTNTEAFFGQGTRLTVV.

V is TRBV5-6 and J is TRBJ1-1; a weak D match, TRBD1 (6 bases). The CDR3 runs 14 residues. The V and J ends lost 1 base and 0 bases respectively, with 7 bases between them. Germline V CDR1 and CDR2: SGHDT, YYEEEE. CDR3 loop: CASSLYRVNTEAFF. The CDR3 nucleotides read TGTGCCAGCAGCTTGTACAGGGTGAACACTGAAGCTTTCTTT.

The chain joins TRBV7-8 to TRBJ1-3; D is unclear. CDR1 is SGHVS, CDR2 FQNEAQ, per germline. The V gene lost 2 bases and the J gene lost 2 bases, with 10 bases spanning the gap. CDR3 length: 15 residues. The CDR3 coding sequence is TGTGCCAGCAGCTTAAGGGAAGCGGCTGGAAACACCATATATTTT. It yields the protein CASSLREAAGNTIYF.

The V and J genes are TRBV2 and TRBJ1-5; no definite D call. The CDR3 spans 14 residues. The germline gives CDR1 SNHLY, CDR2 FYNNEI. Trimming took 7 bases from V and 3 from J, leaving 13 bases between them. CDR3 sequence reads: CASKEDQINQPQHF. In DNA, the CDR3 is TGTGCCAGCAAGGAGGATCAGATCAATCAGCCCCAGCATTTT.

The chain employs TRBV5-1 and TRBJ2-7; TRBD2 might be the D (6 bases). V shed 4 bases and J shed 9 bases, with 23 bases lying between them. Germline CDR1 reads SGHRS; CDR2 reads YFSETQ. The CDR3 sequence is 15 residues long. The CDR3 DNA reads as TGCGCCAGCAGCACGGATCCGGGACGGGGGATAGCGCAGTACTTC. This encodes CASSTDPGRGIAQYF.

This clone was seen more than once but under ten times. The V gene is TRBV10-2, the J gene TRBJ1-1, with a possible D match to TRBD1 (6 bases). CDR3 length equals 14 residues. Trimming took off 4 bases at V and 6 bases at J, with 15 bases between the two ends. Germline lookup yields CDR1 WSHSY and CDR2 SAAADI. DNA of the CDR3: TGCGCCAGCAGTGCAGGGTCGGGGGGCGCTGAAGCTTTCTTT. It is translated as CASSAGSGGAEAFF.